One sample yielded the 4 T cell receptor beta chains listed below, sequenced in a study of cytomegalovirus exposure and HLA in healthy donors. PCR was performed using 60 Vbeta and 13 Jbeta primers. The table came from immunoSEQ multiplex PCR; TCRdb's copy has only in-frame clones and leaves some out. The table has roughly 86,000 clones, almost 80% seen once. Material for sequencing was PBMCs. These receptors came from a female donor in good health and CMV-seronegative.

The chain joins TRBV15 to TRBJ2-3, with a weak D call TRBD1 (5 bases). The CDR3 length is 14 residues. CDR1 and CDR2 from the germline V gene are LNHNV and YYDKDF (reference sequence). Trimming pared 0 bases from V and 1 base from J, leaving 5 bases between. CDR3 sequence: CATSRDRGTDTQYF. CDR3 DNA: TGTGCCACCAGCAGAGACAGGGGCACAGATACGCAGTATTTT.

The rearrangement joins TRBV19 to TRBJ2-6; 7 bases are shared with TRBD2. V lost 6 bases, J lost 0 bases, and 17 bases stayed unmatched. Germline V lookup: CDR1 LNHDA, CDR2 SQIVND (reference sequence). The CDR3 sequence is 20 residues long. This CDR3 is CASSDLTIAGDPSGANVLTF. The CDR3 DNA sequence: TGTGCCAGTAGCGACCTCACAATAGCGGGTGACCCCTCTGGGGCCAACGTCCTGACTTTC.

This clone was seen a few times. V usage is TRBV6-1 and J usage is TRBJ1-5; D is possibly TRBD1 (5 bases). Germline assignment: CDR1 MNHNS and CDR2 SASEGT. V was trimmed by 5 bases and J by 1 base, leaving 12 bases between them. This CDR3 has 15 amino acids. The CDR3 nucleotides are TGTGCCAGCAGTTCCGCCGGGGGGAGCAATCAGCCCCAGCATTTT. Protein: CASSSAGGSNQPQHF.

The CDR3: CASSEVFSNYGYTF. Here the CDR3 DNA reads TGTGCCAGCAGTGAAGTTTTCAGTAACTATGGCTACACCTTC. The chain combines TRBV2 with TRBJ1-2; D remains unclear. V lost 1 base to trimming and J lost 1 base, with 7 bases between them. CDR1 and CDR2 from the germline V gene are SNHLY and FYNNEI. CDR3 size: 14 residues.